The 17 T cell receptor beta chains in this list originate from one sample, sequenced in a study of shared T cell receptors in the human thymus. Measured with immunoSEQ multiplex PCR; TCRdb has only the in-frame clones, and not every one. The sample shows 540,000 or so clones, roughly 74% of them seen only once. These data also featured in a second study, about human thymus T cells.

Sequenced sample: thymocytes. The receptors derive from a boy younger than two with a congenital heart defect.

This clone was observed a few times. This sequence joins TRBV27 and TRBJ2-2, with D possibly being TRBD2 (5 bases). V shed 5 bases and J shed 7 bases, with 8 bases lying between them. CDR3 length: 12 amino acids. Germline CDR1 reads MNHEY; CDR2 reads SMNVEV (reference sequence). The chain's CDR3 is CASSRGYGELFF. DNA for the CDR3: TGTGCCAGCAGTCGAGGGTACGGGGAGCTGTTTTTT.

This clone was counted only a few times. This rearrangement joins TRBV2 to TRBJ2-3; 11 bases align to TRBD2. The ends lost 6 bases at V and 0 bases at J; junction bases unmatched: 5. The CDR3 spans 16 residues. The germline V gene has CDR1 SNHLY and CDR2 FYNNEI. The CDR3, as DNA: TGTGCCAGCAGAATGACTAGCGGGACTAGCACAGATACGCAGTATTTT. It is translated as CASRMTSGTSTDTQYF.

The chain carries TRBV7-2 and TRBJ2-7; TRBD2 agrees at 10 bases. Germline CDR1 SGHTA, CDR2 FQGNSA. CDR3 length equals 15 residues. Germline trimming cut 5 bases from V and 4 bases from J; bases unmatched to any gene: 8. CDR3 bases: TGTGCCAGCAGCCCAGAGGCTAGCGGGGGTTACGAGCAGTACTTC. Amino acid sequence: CASSPEASGGYEQYF.

In this sample, this clone turned up a few times. The rearrangement uses TRBV19 and TRBJ2-7; 11 bases fit TRBD2. This CDR3 contains 15 residues. Per the germline V gene, CDR1 is LNHDA and CDR2 is SQIVND (reference sequence). J lost 2 bases, V lost 9 bases, and 9 bases had no gene match. The CDR3 reads CASSKGTSGTYEQYF. Here the CDR3 DNA reads TGTGCCAGCTCTAAAGGGACTAGCGGTACCTACGAGCAGTACTTC.

V usage is TRBV29-1 and J usage is TRBJ2-2; 11 bases fit TRBD2. CDR1 is SQVTM and CDR2 is ANQGSEA in the germline V gene. The CDR3 sequence is 16 residues long. J was trimmed by 1 base and V by 1 base; bases with no gene match: 2. The CDR3: CSVEVAGGGNTGELFF. The CDR3 coding sequence is TGCAGCGTTGAAGTAGCGGGAGGGGGGAACACCGGGGAGCTGTTTTTT.

The chain combines TRBV12-5 with TRBJ2-6; D possibly corresponds to TRBD1 (5 bases). The CDR3 runs 21 residues. V lost 2 bases, J lost 0 bases, and 23 bases lay in between. Germline assignment: CDR1 LGHNT and CDR2 FRNRAP. The CDR3, as DNA: TGTGCTAGTGGTTTGTCTCAATCTACAGGTTCTCCTTTCTCTGGGGCCAACGTCCTGACTTTC. Translated: CASGLSQSTGSPFSGANVLTF.

This clone appeared a few times. The chain joins TRBV4-2 to TRBJ2-1; TRBD2 agrees at 7 bases. The CDR3 covers 19 residues. V was clipped by 0 bases and J by 5 bases; unmatched bases: 16. In germline, CDR1 is LGHNA, CDR2 YNFKEQ. CDR3 in DNA: TGTGCCAGCAGCCAAGAGGGGCCAAGGTGCGGGAGAGCGCACAATGAGCAGTTCTTC. It is translated as CASSQEGPRCGRAHNEQFF.

The chain carries TRBV11-1 and TRBJ1-2; 9 bases are a match to TRBD1. The germline V gene encodes CDR1 SGHAT and CDR2 FQDESV (reference sequence). This CDR3 contains 16 residues. Unmatched junction bases numbered 7, after V lost 4 bases and J lost 1 base. As DNA, the CDR3 is TGTGCCAGCAGCTCGGCTTGGGGACAGGGTAACTATGGCTACACCTTC. Translating it yields CASSSAWGQGNYGYTF.

The chain is built from TRBV7-9 and TRBJ2-7; a possible D gene is TRBD1 (5 bases). V was shortened by 0 bases and J by 0 bases, with 12 bases between the two germline ends. This CDR3 contains 16 residues. Germline CDR1 is SEHNR and CDR2 is FQNEAQ (reference sequence). CDR3 region: CASSLAWPQGSYEQYF. Here the CDR3 DNA reads TGTGCCAGCAGCTTAGCGTGGCCTCAGGGCTCCTACGAGCAGTACTTC.

The gene calls are TRBV18 and TRBJ2-1, with 7 bases fitting TRBD2. V lost 3 bases, J lost 13 bases, and 12 bases stayed unmatched. The CDR3 is 14 amino acids. The germline V gene encodes CDR1 KGHSH and CDR2 LQKENI. The CDR3 bases are TGTGCCAGCTCACCGACTAGCCCCTACTCCAGACAGTTCTTC. It yields the protein CASSPTSPYSRQFF.

This chain connects TRBV7-9 to TRBJ2-3; 9 bases agree with TRBD1. The CDR3 sequence is 17 residues long. Trimming removed 1 base from V and 1 base from J; junction bases left unmatched: 6. Per the germline V gene, CDR1 is SEHNR and CDR2 is FQNEAQ (reference sequence). The CDR3 here is CASSLGGTGIGTDTQYF. CDR3 DNA sequence: TGTGCCAGCAGCTTAGGTGGGACAGGGATTGGCACAGATACGCAGTATTTT.

V gene TRBV29-1 combines with J gene TRBJ2-7, with D possibly matching TRBD2 (5 bases). CDR1 is SQVTM and CDR2 is ANQGSEA in the germline V gene. The germline V and J ends were trimmed by 3 bases and 7 bases, with 10 bases remaining between them. CDR3 length: 11 amino acids. This chain's CDR3 is CSVDGPGEQYF. The CDR3 DNA follows: TGCAGCGTTGACGGGCCGGGGGAGCAGTACTTC.

This clone has more than one count but fewer than ten. Here the CDR3 DNA reads TGTGCCAGCAGCCCGACCGGGACAGGGGTCCGCAACATGAACACTGAAGCTTTCTTT. Protein: CASSPTGTGVRNMNTEAFF. The chain recombines TRBV11-2 with TRBJ1-1; 10 nucleotides agree with TRBD1. CDR3 length: 19 amino acids. Trimming removed 5 bases from V and 0 bases from J; junction bases left unmatched: 15. Germline V CDR1 and CDR2: SGHAT, FQNNGV.

The rearrangement links TRBV10-1 to TRBJ2-5, with 10 positions matching TRBD1. The CDR3 extends over 16 amino acids. With V trimmed by 6 bases and J by 5 bases, 12 bases remained unmatched. CDR1 WNHNN and CDR2 SYGVQD come from the germline V gene (reference sequence). The CDR3: CASSPHQTGGAETQYF. CDR3 bases: TGCGCCAGCAGCCCCCACCAGACAGGGGGCGCTGAGACCCAGTACTTC.

The J gene is TRBJ2-7, the V gene TRBV2; D not resolved. CDR1 is SNHLY, CDR2 FYNNEI, per germline. This CDR3 is 14 amino acids long. The V and J ends lost 7 bases and 0 bases respectively, with 13 bases between them. In DNA form, the CDR3 reads TGTGCCAGCATCCCCGCCAGGCACTCCTACGAGCAGTACTTC. This encodes CASIPARHSYEQYF.

This chain connects TRBV14 to TRBJ2-1; D uncertain. The V gene lost 3 bases and the J gene lost 8 bases, with 20 bases spanning the gap. CDR1 and CDR2 from the germline V gene are SGHDN and FVKESK. CDR3 length: 16 amino acids. CDR3 protein: CASSHIPRLRSDEQFF. The CDR3 region has the DNA TGTGCCAGCAGCCATATACCACGCCTCAGGTCAGATGAGCAGTTCTTC.

The chain couples TRBV4-3 to TRBJ2-5; TRBD2 matches at 8 bases. V lost 0 bases, J lost 5 bases, and 8 bases stayed unmatched. From germline, CDR1 is LGHNA and CDR2 YSLEER. The CDR3 has 16 amino acids. CDR3 in DNA: TGCGCCAGCAGCCAAGAGGGCGGGAGGTGGGTGGAGACCCAGTACTTC. It yields the protein CASSQEGGRWVETQYF.